This TCR beta chain was identified during a study of cytomegalovirus exposure and HLA in healthy donors. Overall study: HLA-typed donors contributed 65 million to 95 million unique TCRs, which were held in an early data release. The study's findings and limits: Accurate predictions that matched the HLA-A and HLA-B alleles of most subjects were reportedly made from TCR beta sequences. According to reports, the classifier identified cytomegalovirus status with high specificity and sensitivity.

CDR3 length: 14 amino acids. Unmatched junction bases numbered 10, after V lost 7 bases and J lost 5 bases. CDR1 MNHEY and CDR2 SVGAGI come from the germline V gene. PCR was performed using 60 Vbeta and 13 Jbeta primers. TCRdb's copy holds only in-frame clones and misses some; the assay was immunoSEQ multiplex PCR. The table lists under 200,000 clones, approximately 11% of them singletons, with less than 8.5% in the top ten. Nominally healthy donors provided the samples, though records likely missed some immune exposures. Worth noting for this clone: No antigen is known for it.

The material sequenced was PBMCs. The chain joins TRBV6-5 to TRBJ2-5; 7 positions agree with TRBD1. This TCR was recovered from a man aged 45 to 65 in good health and CMV-seropositive. The CDR3 reads CASKRGQASETQYF. The CDR3 coding sequence is TGTGCCAGCAAACGAGGACAGGCTAGTGAGACCCAGTACTTC.